These 15 T cell receptor beta chains were all obtained from the same sample, sequenced in a study of T cells in Graves' hyperthyroidism and ophthalmopathy. Using RNA transcripts as the source, TCR beta CDR3 regions were amplified. The HTBI set primed first-round TCR CDR3 RT-PCR. Each CDR3 protein is one row after TCRdb ran MiXCR on the multiplex PCR reads. The table records 200,000 to 250,000 distinct CDR3 sequences, roughly 18% of them present only once. Specimen: blood. The receptors were gathered from a man aged 35 to 55 with Graves' hyperthyroidism.

This clonotype came up many times. This chain links TRBV5-1 with TRBJ1-2; 7 nucleotides match TRBD1. The CDR3 is 14 residues long. With V trimmed by 2 bases and J by 4 bases, 5 bases remained unmatched. Per germline, CDR1 SGHRS and CDR2 YFSETQ. The CDR3 region has the DNA TGCGCCAGCAGCTTCGGACAGGCCCCCTATGGCTACACCTTC. It is translated as CASSFGQAPYGYTF.

Many counts were recorded for this clonotype. The chain is built from TRBV20-1 and TRBJ2-4; weak D call: TRBD1 (5 bases). The CDR3 contains 15 residues. The V gene's germline CDR1 is DFQATT and CDR2 SNEGSKA (reference sequence). The V gene lost 7 bases and the J gene lost 1 base, with 17 bases spanning the gap. The CDR3, as DNA: TGCAGTGTACAGATTAGGGGCCGGGCCAAAAACATTCAGTACTTC. This sequence encodes CSVQIRGRAKNIQYF.

This clonotype was recorded at least ten times. The J gene is TRBJ2-6, the V gene TRBV7-8, with D hard to call. The CDR3 is 17 residues long. In germline, CDR1 is SGHVS, CDR2 FQNEAQ. The ends were cut back, 3 bases at V and 3 bases at J, with 15 bases in the middle. CDR3 protein: CASSLWVPLGGANVLTF. CDR3 bases: TGTGCCAGCAGCTTGTGGGTTCCCCTGGGTGGGGCCAACGTCCTGACTTTC.

The chain carries TRBV15 and TRBJ2-2; D may correspond to TRBD1 or TRBD2 (6 bases each). The CDR3 has 17 amino acids. The V gene lost 1 base and the J gene lost 2 bases, with 14 bases spanning the gap. The germline gives CDR1 LNHNV, CDR2 YYDKDF (reference sequence). The CDR3 DNA sequence: TGTGCCACCAGCAGAGGATGGGGGGCATATAACACCGGGGAGCTGTTTTTT. It yields the protein CATSRGWGAYNTGELFF.

In regard to this clonotype: Possible read error: a much larger clone is one base away. The rearrangement uses TRBV7-9 and TRBJ1-1; possibly TRBD1 for D (6 bases). The V gene's germline CDR1 is SEHNR and CDR2 FQNEAQ (reference sequence). CDR3 length: 13 amino acids. This chain's CDR3 is CATGGGGNTEASF. CDR3 nucleotides: TGTGCCACCGGAGGGGGAGGGAACACTGAAGCTTCCTTT.

To note about this clonotype: A much bigger clone sits one base away, suggesting this may be a read error. The chain couples TRBV2 to TRBJ1-5; no definite D call. CDR1 and CDR2 (germline): SNHLY, FYNNEI. Trimming removed 8 bases from V and 0 bases from J, with 11 bases in between. This CDR3 comprises 14 residues. This CDR3 is CASAPECSNQPQHF. In DNA, the CDR3 is TGTGCCAGCGCCCCAGAGTGTAGCAATCAGCCCCAGCATTTT.

This clonotype has only a few counts. V gene TRBV5-1 combines with J gene TRBJ1-6; 9 bases agree with TRBD1. The CDR3 loop spans 15 amino acids. Trimming removed 4 bases from V and 5 bases from J; junction bases left unmatched: 4. Germline-derived CDR1 and CDR2 are SGHRS and YFSETQ. CDR3 sequence: CASSRDRENNSPLHF. The DNA of the CDR3 is TGCGCCAGCAGCAGGGACAGGGAGAATAATTCACCCCTCCACTTT.

This clonotype has ten or more counts. The gene calls are TRBV5-4 and TRBJ2-2; D is uncertain. Deletions cut 0 bases from V and 0 bases from J, with 9 bases between. Germline CDR1 is SGHNT and CDR2 is YYREEE (reference sequence). This CDR3 contains 16 residues. The CDR3 bases are TGTGCCAGCAGCTTGGCCGCAACTGCGAACACCGGGGAGCTGTTTTTT. This gives the protein CASSLAATANTGELFF.

The V call is TRBV18, the J call TRBJ2-1; TRBD2 aligns across 9 bases. There are 15 residues in the CDR3. Trimming removed 6 bases from V and 7 bases from J; junction bases left unmatched: 10. The germline V gene has CDR1 KGHSH and CDR2 LQKENI. CDR3 sequence: CASSTAGGDRNEQFF. The CDR3 nucleotides are TGTGCCAGCTCCACAGCGGGGGGAGATAGGAATGAGCAGTTCTTC.

The chain couples TRBV6-2 or TRBV6-3 to TRBJ2-7; D unresolved. CDR1 and CDR2 (germline): MNHEY, SVGEGT. This CDR3 contains 17 residues. V was cut by 6 bases and J by 0 bases, with 21 bases left in between. CDR3 sequence (DNA): TGTGCCAGCAGCCCCCTTGTTAGGCAGTCCACCTCCTACGAGCAGTACTTC. It codes for CASSPLVRQSTSYEQYF.

The chain has TRBV7-2 and TRBJ2-3; 11 bases line up with TRBD2. The CDR3 runs 16 residues. V lost 4 bases, J lost 5 bases, and 8 bases stayed unmatched. CDR1 SGHTA and CDR2 FQGNSA come from the germline V gene. In DNA, the CDR3 is TGTGCCAGCAGCTCTCGGATAGCGGGGGGGCAAGATACGCAGTATTTT. It encodes CASSSRIAGGQDTQYF.

This clonotype was detected many times. CDR3 residues: CAWAQGTGANVLTF. CDR3 in DNA: TGTGCCTGGGCACAGGGCACTGGGGCCAACGTCCTGACTTTC. The chain is built from TRBV30 and TRBJ2-6; possibly TRBD1 for D (6 bases). The CDR3 has 14 residues. Germline lookup yields CDR1 GTSNPN and CDR2 SVGIG (reference sequence). Trimming stripped 5 bases from V and 2 bases from J, with 10 bases between.

This clonotype was detected a few times. DNA for the CDR3: TGTGCCACCAAACAGGGAATTCAGCCCCAGCATTTT. This translates into CATKQGIQPQHF. The V and J genes are TRBV12-3 or TRBV12-4 and TRBJ1-5; tentatively, D is TRBD1 (6 bases). The CDR3 has 12 amino acids. V lost 10 bases, J lost 6 bases, and 13 bases lay in between.

This clonotype was observed many times. The V gene is TRBV6-2 or TRBV6-3, the J gene TRBJ2-7; tentatively, D is TRBD2 (5 bases). The CDR3 loop spans 17 amino acids. Germline V gives CDR1 MNHEY, CDR2 SVGEGT. V lost 5 bases to trimming and J lost 2 bases, with 22 bases between them. The DNA of the CDR3 is TGTGCCAGCAGTCGTACCCCTTTTGAGGGATCTACCTACGAGCAGTACTTC. Amino acid sequence: CASSRTPFEGSTYEQYF.

CDR3 sequence (DNA): TGTGCCAGCAGGGATGATAGCGGGGCCGGGGCCCAGTACTTC. Its protein product is CASRDDSGAGAQYF. The V gene is TRBV25-1, the J gene TRBJ2-5; 8 bases map to TRBD2. Germline trimming cut 6 bases from V and 9 bases from J; bases unmatched to any gene: 12. CDR1 is MGHDK, CDR2 SYGVNS, per germline. The CDR3 is 14 residues long. Full variable domain (missing parts from reference TRBV25-1 and TRBJ2-5): EADIYQTPRYLVIGTGKKITLECSQTMGHDKMYWYQQDPGMELHLIHYSYGVNSTEKGDLSSESTVSRIRTEHFPLTLESARPSHTSQYLCASRDDSGAGAQYFGPGTRLLVL.